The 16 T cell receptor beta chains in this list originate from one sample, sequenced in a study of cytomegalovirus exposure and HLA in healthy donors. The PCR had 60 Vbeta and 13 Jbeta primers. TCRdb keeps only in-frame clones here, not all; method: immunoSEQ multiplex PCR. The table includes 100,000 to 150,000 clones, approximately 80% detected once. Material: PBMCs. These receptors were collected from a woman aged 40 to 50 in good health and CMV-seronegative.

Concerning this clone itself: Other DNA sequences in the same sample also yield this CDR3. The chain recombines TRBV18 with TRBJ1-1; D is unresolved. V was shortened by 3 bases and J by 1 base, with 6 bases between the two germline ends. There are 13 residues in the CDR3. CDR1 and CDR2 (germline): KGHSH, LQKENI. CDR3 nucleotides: TGTGCCAGCTCACCTGCCGGGAACACTGAAGCTTTCTTT. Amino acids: CASSPAGNTEAFF.

The CDR3 sequence is CASSDRGTQPQHF. The CDR3, as DNA: TGTGCCAGCAGCGACAGGGGAACTCAGCCCCAGCATTTT. The chain is built from TRBV6-6 and TRBJ1-5; 8 bases map to TRBD1. Unmatched junction bases numbered 4, after V lost 6 bases and J lost 6 bases. Germline loops: CDR1 MNHNY, CDR2 SVGAGI (reference sequence). This CDR3 region has 13 residues.

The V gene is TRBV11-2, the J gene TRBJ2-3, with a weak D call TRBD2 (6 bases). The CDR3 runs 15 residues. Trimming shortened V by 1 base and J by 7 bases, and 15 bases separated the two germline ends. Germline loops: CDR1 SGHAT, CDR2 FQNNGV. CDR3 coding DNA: TGTGCCAGCAGCTTAGGGGTGGACTATCCTCATACGCAGTATTTT. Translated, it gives CASSLGVDYPHTQYF. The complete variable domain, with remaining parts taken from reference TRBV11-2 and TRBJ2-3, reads EAGVAQSPRYKIIEKRQSVAFWCNPISGHATLYWYQQILGQGPKLLIQFQNNGVVDDSQLPKDRFSAERLKGVDSTLKIQPAKLEDSAVYLCASSLGVDYPHTQYFGPGTRLTVL.

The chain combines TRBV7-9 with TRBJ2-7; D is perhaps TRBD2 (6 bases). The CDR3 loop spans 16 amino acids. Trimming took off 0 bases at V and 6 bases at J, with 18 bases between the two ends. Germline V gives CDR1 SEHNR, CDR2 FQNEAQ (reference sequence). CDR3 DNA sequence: TGTGCCAGCAGCTTAGCGGCGACCCCGGGGGTTTCCGAGCAGTACTTC. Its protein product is CASSLAATPGVSEQYF.

Written as DNA, the CDR3 is TGTGCCAGCAGCTTAAGACCCCACAGGGACACCTACGAGCAGTACTTC. It encodes CASSLRPHRDTYEQYF. This chain joins TRBV7-2 and TRBJ2-7, with D possibly matching TRBD1 (6 bases). V dropped 2 bases and J dropped 2 bases, with 16 bases sitting between them. This CDR3 contains 16 residues. Germline V lookup: CDR1 SGHTA, CDR2 FQGNSA.

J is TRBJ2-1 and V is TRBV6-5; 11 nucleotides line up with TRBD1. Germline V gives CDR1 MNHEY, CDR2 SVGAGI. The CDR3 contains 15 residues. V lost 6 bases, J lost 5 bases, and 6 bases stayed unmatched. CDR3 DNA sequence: TGTGCCAGCAGACAGGACAGGGGGCCGCACAATGAGCAGTTCTTC. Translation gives CASRQDRGPHNEQFF.

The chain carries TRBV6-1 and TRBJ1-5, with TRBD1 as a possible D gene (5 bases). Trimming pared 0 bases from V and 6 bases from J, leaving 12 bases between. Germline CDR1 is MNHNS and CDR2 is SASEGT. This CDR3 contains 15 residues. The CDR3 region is CASSEATGGVQPQHF. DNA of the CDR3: TGTGCCAGCAGTGAAGCCACAGGTGGAGTTCAGCCCCAGCATTTT.

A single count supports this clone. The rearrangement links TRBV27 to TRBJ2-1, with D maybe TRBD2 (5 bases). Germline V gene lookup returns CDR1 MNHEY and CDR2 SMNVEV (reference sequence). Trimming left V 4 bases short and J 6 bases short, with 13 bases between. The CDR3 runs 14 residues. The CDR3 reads CASSSGGTGNEQFF. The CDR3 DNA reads TGTGCCAGCAGTTCAGGAGGAACCGGCAATGAGCAGTTCTTC.

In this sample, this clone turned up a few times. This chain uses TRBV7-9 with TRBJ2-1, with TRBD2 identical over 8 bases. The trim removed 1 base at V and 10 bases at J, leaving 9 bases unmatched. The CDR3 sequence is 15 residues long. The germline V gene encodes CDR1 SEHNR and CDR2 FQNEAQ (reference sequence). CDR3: CASSLGLHTGGEQFF. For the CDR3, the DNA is TGTGCCAGCAGCTTAGGACTACACACGGGAGGGGAGCAGTTCTTC.

The CDR3 coding sequence is TGTGCCAGCACCCCGGGACAGAGCTCCTACGAGCAGTACTTC. Residues: CASTPGQSSYEQYF. This sequence joins TRBV25-1 and TRBJ2-7, with TRBD1 matching 7 bases. Germline assignment: CDR1 MGHDK and CDR2 SYGVNS. The CDR3 extends over 14 amino acids. The V segment lost 7 bases and the J segment 0 bases; nucleotides outside the gene matches: 6.

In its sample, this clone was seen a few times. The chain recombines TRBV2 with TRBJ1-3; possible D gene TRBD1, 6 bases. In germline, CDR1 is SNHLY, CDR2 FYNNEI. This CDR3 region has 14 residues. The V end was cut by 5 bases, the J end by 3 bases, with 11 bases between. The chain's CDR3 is CASSTTGSGNTIYF. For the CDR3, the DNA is TGTGCCAGCAGTACCACAGGGAGTGGAAACACCATATATTTT.

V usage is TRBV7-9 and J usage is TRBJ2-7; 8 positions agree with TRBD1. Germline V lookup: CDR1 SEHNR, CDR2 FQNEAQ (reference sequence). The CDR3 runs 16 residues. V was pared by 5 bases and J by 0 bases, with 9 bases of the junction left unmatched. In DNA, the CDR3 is TGTGCCAGCAGCGCCGGGCCGACAGGGGACTCCTACGAGCAGTACTTC. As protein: CASSAGPTGDSYEQYF.

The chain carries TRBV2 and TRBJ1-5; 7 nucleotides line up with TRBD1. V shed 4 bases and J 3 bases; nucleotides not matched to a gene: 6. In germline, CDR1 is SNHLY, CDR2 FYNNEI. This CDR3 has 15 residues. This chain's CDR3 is CASSGSTGANQPQHF. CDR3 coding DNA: TGTGCCAGCAGTGGAAGTACAGGGGCCAATCAGCCCCAGCATTTT.

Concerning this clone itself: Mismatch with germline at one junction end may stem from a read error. The CDR3 region is CASSPESLKNNGQFF. The CDR3 region has the DNA TGCGCCAGCAGCCCCGAATCCCTCAAAAACAATGGGCAGTTCTTC. The chain links TRBV5-1 to TRBJ2-1, with D unresolved. Looked up from germline, CDR1 is SGHRS and CDR2 is YFSETQ. The CDR3 runs 15 residues.

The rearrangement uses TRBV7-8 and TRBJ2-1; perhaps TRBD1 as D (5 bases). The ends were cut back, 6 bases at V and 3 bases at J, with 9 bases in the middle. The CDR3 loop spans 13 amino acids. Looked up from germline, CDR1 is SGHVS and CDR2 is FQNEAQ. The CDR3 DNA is TGTGCCAGCAGGCAGACAGACTACAATGAGCAGTTCTTC. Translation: CASRQTDYNEQFF.

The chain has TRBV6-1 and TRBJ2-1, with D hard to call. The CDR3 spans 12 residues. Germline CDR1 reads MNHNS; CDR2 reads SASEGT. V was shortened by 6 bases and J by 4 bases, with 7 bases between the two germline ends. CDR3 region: CASRDTYNEQFF. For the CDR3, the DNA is TGTGCCAGCAGAGACACTTACAATGAGCAGTTCTTC.